Described below is a single TCR beta chain sequence and its context. There are a few counts of this clonotype. The antigen it binds to is not known. Base qualities are missing; no much larger clone stands one base away. The sample belongs to a study of T cells in Graves' hyperthyroidism and ophthalmopathy (dated by TCRdb to between 2017 and 2020). Background on the whole study: Peripheral blood was collected at initial diagnosis, before any treatment. After sampling, hyperthyroidism patients received methimazole starting at 30 mg daily, and ophthalmopathy patients received high-dose intravenous methylprednisolone. The 75 to 100 discovery patients were randomly split 7:3 into training and test sets. To identify TCR V-J signatures that set the groups apart, the researchers used a discovery cohort of approximately 98 patients, made up of around 40 with Graves' ophthalmopathy and 57 with stable Graves' hyperthyroidism. TCR Vbeta CDR3 sequencing of 120 to 150 peripheral blood samples (43 ophthalmopathy, roughly 72 hyperthyroidism and approximately 17 progressor patients) is reported in the paper. Prospective prediction of ophthalmopathy was tested in an independent validation cohort of about 19 hyperthyroidism patients and 15 to 17 patients who later progressed to ophthalmopathy. In addition, the study compared T-cell repertoires in thyroid tissue and in blood from about six Graves' hyperthyroidism patients.

Paper-wide results and their limitations: Blood samples also contained most of the expanded thyroid clonotypes (frequency above 0.001), which suggests that blood repertoires may reflect thyroid immune responses. In validation, the model predicted progression to ophthalmopathy with approximately 69% sensitivity and roughly 75% specificity, a median of 6.5 months before onset. Sample size was not statistically predetermined, and blinding of investigators to group allocation was not performed. A 13 V-J signature model separated ophthalmopathy from stable hyperthyroidism, with about 90% sensitivity and just under 84% specificity in cross-validation and 80%/75% in testing.

The TCR beta CDR3 regions were amplified from RNA transcripts. The TCR CDR3 was subjected to a first round of RT-PCR using the HTBI primer set and the Qiagen OneStep RT-PCR kit. A second multiplex PCR round built the libraries, followed by size selection and purification. The libraries were sequenced on an Illumina HiSeq2000 using paired-end 100 bp reads. The authors' analysis ran thus. Raw data were processed with SOAPnuke, discarding reads with adapters, uncalled bases, mean Phred below 15, or no exact constant-primer or identifier match. High-quality paired reads were merged with COPE v1.2.5, and unique nucleotide sequences were defined as clonotypes. MiTCR v1.1 was used to align the clonotypes against IMGT TRBV, TRBD and TRBJ reference segments. Analysis was restricted to V-J combinations with a frequency above 0.0001, which covered roughly 99% of repertoires. The TCS score was defined as F50 (clonal expansion) divided by E x V (chaos), with BLOSUM62-based TCRdist calculated between CDR3 peptides within each V-J. Welch's t-statistics and random forest reduced fewer than 600 V-J features to 10 to 15, which were used in a naive Bayes classifier (R e1071). TCRdb applied fastp at Q25 and MiXCR to the public reads, then kept only in-frame beta chains. Entries that share a CDR3 protein sequence are merged under the most common genes and DNA. The V and J calls come from TCRdb's annotation, not from the publication. Present in this sample are approximately 400,000 distinct CDR3 sequences, around 25% of which were seen just once. 73% of the sample is taken by the ten largest.

The germline V gene sets CDR1 to MDHEN and CDR2 to SYDVKM. The CDR3 spans 15 residues, from the cysteine through the phenylalanine. The sequence is cut down to CDR3 DNA, 45 bases in frame from base 1. V ends up 4 bases short and J 8 bases short, with an unmatched junction base count of 10. A patient counted as having stable Graves' hyperthyroidism if no progression to ophthalmopathy occurred over 18 months of follow-up. The hyperthyroidism patients were between 18 and 65 years old and newly diagnosed, with a disease duration of less than 2 months. The study excluded patients with uncontrolled infections, other autoimmune diseases, pregnancy or lactation. Diagnoses relied on clinical symptoms, serum thyroxine and TRAb, thyroid ultrasound and orbital computed tomography. PBMCs were separated from about 10 ml of fresh peripheral blood using Ficoll-Paque density gradient centrifugation. Total RNA was extracted with Trizol reagent, and quality was checked on an Agilent 2100 Bioanalyzer.

Sample: blood. The chain is encoded by TRBV28 joined to TRBJ2-1; 8 bases in the middle match TRBD1. This receptor was obtained from a middle-aged man with Graves' hyperthyroidism. For the CDR3, the sequence is CASSSLSGGFDEQFF. In nucleotide form, the sequence is TGTGCCAGCAGTTCCCTATCAGGGGGCTTCGATGAGCAGTTCTTC.